The 15 T cell receptor beta chains listed next were all sequenced from one sample in a study of cytomegalovirus exposure and HLA in healthy donors. PCR amplification relied on 60 Vbeta primers (plus 13 Jbeta primers). Data came from immunoSEQ multiplex PCR; TCRdb stores just in-frame clones and leaves some out. The sample shows 30,000 to 45,000 clones, 70% to 85% of them seen only once. The sequencing input was PBMCs. The receptors come from a woman between 18 and 29 years old in good health and CMV-seronegative.

The chain is built from TRBV30 and TRBJ1-1; TRBD1 matches at 9 bases. The CDR3 consists of 13 residues. The V segment lost 1 base and the J segment 8 bases; nucleotides outside the gene matches: 5. The germline gives CDR1 GTSNPN, CDR2 SVGIG (reference sequence). The CDR3 DNA reads as TGTGCCTGGAGTGGAGGACAGGGGAAAGAAGCTTTCTTT. Its protein product is CAWSGGQGKEAFF.

This rearrangement joins TRBV19 to TRBJ1-5; TRBD1 matches 10 bases. Germline assignment: CDR1 LNHDA and CDR2 SQIVND (reference sequence). The CDR3 loop spans 15 amino acids. Germline trimming cut 2 bases from V and 5 bases from J; bases unmatched to any gene: 3. The CDR3 reads CASSITGQGDQPQHF. DNA of the CDR3: TGTGCCAGTAGTATAACAGGACAGGGGGATCAGCCCCAGCATTTT.

This sequence joins TRBV6-5 and TRBJ2-3; 9 bases are a match to TRBD2. The V gene end was trimmed by 1 base and the J gene end by 1 base; junction bases not matched to a gene: 3. Germline assignment: CDR1 MNHEY and CDR2 SVGAGI. The CDR3 spans 16 residues. Written as DNA, the CDR3 is TGTGCCAGCAGTTACTTGGCGGGAGGGGGCACAGATACGCAGTATTTT. Protein sequence: CASSYLAGGGTDTQYF.

The chain is built from TRBV19 and TRBJ2-7; 12 nucleotides line up with TRBD2. This CDR3 comprises 14 residues. Germline V CDR1 and CDR2: LNHDA, SQIVND (reference sequence). V lost 6 bases and J lost 7; bases outside the gene matches: 7. As DNA, the CDR3 is TGTGCCAGTAGCATACTAGCGGGAGGCAGGGAGCAGTACTTC. Protein product: CASSILAGGREQYF.

The J gene is TRBJ2-2, the V gene TRBV19; D uncertain. Between the trimmed V and J ends, which lost 5 bases and 2 bases, there was a span of 3 bases. Germline CDR1 reads LNHDA; CDR2 reads SQIVND (reference sequence). The CDR3 contains 12 residues. CDR3 amino acids: CASSLNTGELFF. The CDR3 DNA is TGTGCCAGTAGTCTAAACACCGGGGAGCTGTTTTTT.

The gene calls are TRBV18 and TRBJ2-3; 8 bases match TRBD2. Trimming at V came to 3 bases and at J to 1 base, leaving 3 bases not matched to a gene. The CDR3 has 15 amino acids. Germline lookup yields CDR1 KGHSH and CDR2 LQKENI. The CDR3 is CASSPISGGTDTQYF. CDR3 coding DNA: TGTGCCAGCTCACCGATTAGCGGGGGCACAGATACGCAGTATTTT.

CDR3 sequence reads: CSVLILMNTEAFF. Here the CDR3 DNA reads TGCAGCGTTCTAATACTTATGAACACTGAAGCTTTCTTT. V is TRBV29-1 and J is TRBJ1-1; D remains unclear. CDR1 and CDR2 from the germline V gene are SQVTM and ANQGSEA. V was shortened by 5 bases and J by 0 bases, with 10 bases between the two germline ends. This CDR3 comprises 13 residues.

This clone was detected only once. The rearrangement uses TRBV5-4 and TRBJ2-2; 14 nucleotides agree with TRBD2. CDR1 is SGHNT, CDR2 YYREEE, per germline (reference sequence). With 4 bases clipped from V and 9 bases from J, the junction kept 5 bases outside the gene matches. CDR3 length: 15 residues. In DNA, the CDR3 is TGTGCCAGCAGCCAGGGACTAGCGGGAGCCCGGGAGCTGTTTTTT. Translating gives CASSQGLAGARELFF.

This clone appeared once. The CDR3 loop is CASSQGVGSYNEQFF. Written as DNA, the CDR3 is TGCGCCAGCAGCCAAGGGGTCGGGTCCTACAATGAGCAGTTCTTC. The chain joins TRBV4-1 to TRBJ2-1; D gene uncertain. Looked up from germline, CDR1 is MGHRA and CDR2 is YSYEKL. The CDR3 is 15 amino acids. The V end lost 1 base, the J end lost 1 base, and 8 bases lay between the germline ends.

In its sample, this clone was seen once. This sequence joins TRBV2 and TRBJ2-1, with D perhaps matching TRBD2 (6 bases). This CDR3 is built from 12 residues. Germline V lookup: CDR1 SNHLY, CDR2 FYNNEI. Trimming shortened V by 8 bases and J by 5 bases, and 10 bases separated the two germline ends. CDR3 in DNA: TGTGCCAGCGCGGGACGGGACAATGAGCAGTTCTTC. This translates into CASAGRDNEQFF.

This clone has only one observation. The chain couples TRBV6-5 to TRBJ2-7; possibly TRBD2 for D (5 bases). Germline-derived CDR1 and CDR2 are MNHEY and SVGAGI. V was shortened by 6 bases and J by 2 bases, with 11 bases between the two germline ends. The CDR3 is 13 amino acids. CDR3 sequence (DNA): TGTGCCAGCAGAGCCACGACTACCTACGAGCAGTACTTC. It encodes CASRATTTYEQYF.

The chain joins TRBV28 to TRBJ2-3; 9 positions match TRBD2. The CDR3 has 16 amino acids. V dropped 5 bases and J dropped 2; count of bases not matched to a gene: 8. CDR1 MDHEN and CDR2 SYDVKM come from the germline V gene. The DNA for the CDR3 is TGTGCCAGCAGTCACGGGCTAGCGGGGCTCACAGATACGCAGTATTTT. Amino acid sequence: CASSHGLAGLTDTQYF.

A word on this clone: Mismatch with germline at one junction end may stem from a read error. This chain uses TRBV10-3 with TRBJ1-6; D ambiguous. This CDR3 contains 16 residues. Germline CDR1 is ENHRY and CDR2 is SYGVKD. The CDR3 bases are TGTGCCACCAGTGAGTCGATAGCGGCAGCCAATTCACCCCTCCACTTT. It is translated as CATSESIAAANSPLHF.

This clone was detected once. V is TRBV7-9 and J is TRBJ2-1; D is possibly TRBD2 (7 bases). The CDR3 extends over 13 amino acids. Looked up from germline, CDR1 is SEHNR and CDR2 is FQNEAQ (reference sequence). The V end lost 8 bases, the J end lost 5 bases, and 13 bases lay between the germline ends. The CDR3 DNA reads TGTGCCAGCTTGGGGGGGGCTAACAATGAGCAGTTCTTC. Protein product: CASLGGANNEQFF.

V and J are TRBV2 and TRBJ2-7; 7 nucleotides line up with TRBD2. The CDR3 loop spans 14 amino acids. The trim removed 3 bases at V and 3 bases at J, leaving 5 bases unmatched. Per germline, CDR1 SNHLY and CDR2 FYNNEI. The CDR3 sequence is CASSDGLDIYEQYF. In nucleotides, the CDR3 is TGTGCCAGCAGTGATGGACTAGATATCTACGAGCAGTACTTC.